Given below is one T cell receptor beta chain in context. Antigen unknown. Making use of molecular barcodes, quantitative 5'-RACE generated TCR beta libraries. TCRdb itself ran the 5' RACE reads through MiXCR, one entry per CDR3 protein. The sample records about 450,000 distinct CDR3 sequences, 25% to 30% being singletons. CDR3 size: 13 residues. The V gene lost 5 bases and the J gene lost 1 base, with 8 bases spanning the gap. The sample belongs to a study of CD8 T cells in ankylosing spondylitis. Study findings and constraints: Matched ankylosing spondylitis synovial fluid reportedly showed significant enrichment of disease-linked clones. A motif in TCR beta, a set of eight highly homologous variants, appeared characteristic of ankylosing spondylitis blood.

The sample taken for sequencing was blood, either unsorted or a sorted T cell fraction (not recorded which). The receptor comes from a male donor with ankylosing spondylitis. The chain has TRBV12-3 or TRBV12-4 and TRBJ1-1; D gene unclear. The CDR3 DNA reads as TGTGCCAGCAGTACCCGCGGGAACACTGAAGCTTTCTTT. Its translation: CASSTRGNTEAFF.